This T cell receptor beta chain was retrieved from a study of cytomegalovirus exposure and HLA in healthy donors. Turning to the study itself: Approximately 190 million T cells yielded 100 million or so unique TCR beta sequences in earlier analysis.

PCR amplification relied on 60 Vbeta primers (plus 13 Jbeta primers). The protocol was immunoSEQ multiplex PCR, while the TCRdb copy is restricted to in-frame clones and leaves out a portion. The table lists 150,000 to 200,000 clones, over 70% of them singletons. The germline CDR1 and CDR2 sequences are LGHNA and YSLEER. V was clipped by 0 bases and J by 1 base, with 10 bases between them. CDR3 length: 17 amino acids. Details on this clone: Its antigen remains unidentified.

Study-level findings and limits: The study reported that TCR beta sequences accurately predicted HLA-A and HLA-B alleles in most subjects. Earlier analysis found most TCR beta V segments productive about 90% or about 30% of the time.

Sequenced input: PBMCs. The source of this sequence is a woman aged 35 to 49 in good health and CMV-seropositive. This sequence joins TRBV4-3 and TRBJ2-6; a weak D match, TRBD2 (6 bases). The CDR3 DNA reads TGCGCCAGCAGCCAAGATTCGGGGAGGTCTGGGGCCAACGTCCTGACTTTC. This gives the protein CASSQDSGRSGANVLTF.